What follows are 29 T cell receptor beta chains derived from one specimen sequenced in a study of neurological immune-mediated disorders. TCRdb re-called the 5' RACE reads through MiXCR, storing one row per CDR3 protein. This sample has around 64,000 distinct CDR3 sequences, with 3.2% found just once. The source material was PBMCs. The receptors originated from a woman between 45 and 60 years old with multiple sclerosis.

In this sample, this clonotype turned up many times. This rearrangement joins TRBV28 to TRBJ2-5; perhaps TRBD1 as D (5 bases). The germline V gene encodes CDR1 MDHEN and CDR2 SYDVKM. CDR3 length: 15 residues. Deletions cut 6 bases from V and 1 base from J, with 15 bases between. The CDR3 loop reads CASSSDRGFQETQYF. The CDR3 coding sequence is TGTGCCAGCAGCTCCGATAGGGGTTTCCAAGAGACCCAGTACTTC.

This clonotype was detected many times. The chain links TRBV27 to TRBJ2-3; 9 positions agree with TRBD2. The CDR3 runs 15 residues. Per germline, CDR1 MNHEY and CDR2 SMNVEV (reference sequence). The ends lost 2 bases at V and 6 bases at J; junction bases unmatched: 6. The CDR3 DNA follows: TGTGCCAGCAGTTTAGTAGCGGGAGCTTCTGATACGCAGTATTTT. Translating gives CASSLVAGASDTQYF.

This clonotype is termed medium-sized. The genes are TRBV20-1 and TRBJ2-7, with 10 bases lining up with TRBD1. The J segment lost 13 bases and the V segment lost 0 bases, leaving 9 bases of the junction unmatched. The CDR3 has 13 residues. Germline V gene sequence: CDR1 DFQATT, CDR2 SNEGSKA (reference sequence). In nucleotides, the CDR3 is TGCAGTGCTAGAGATTACGGTGGGACAGGGGCTTACTTC. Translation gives CSARDYGGTGAYF.

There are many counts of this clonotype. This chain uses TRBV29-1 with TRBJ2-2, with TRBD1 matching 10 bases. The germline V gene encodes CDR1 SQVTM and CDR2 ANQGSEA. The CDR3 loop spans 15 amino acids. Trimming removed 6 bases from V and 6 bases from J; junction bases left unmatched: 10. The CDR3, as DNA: TGCAGCGTCACACTAGCCGGGACAGGGGCCGGGGAGCTGTTTTTT. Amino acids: CSVTLAGTGAGELFF.

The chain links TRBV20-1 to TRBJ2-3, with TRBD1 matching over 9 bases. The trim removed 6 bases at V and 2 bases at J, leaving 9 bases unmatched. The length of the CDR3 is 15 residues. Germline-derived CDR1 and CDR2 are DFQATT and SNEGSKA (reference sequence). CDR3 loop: CSAPTGQGYTDTQYF. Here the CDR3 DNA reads TGCAGTGCACCTACGGGACAGGGCTACACAGATACGCAGTATTTT.

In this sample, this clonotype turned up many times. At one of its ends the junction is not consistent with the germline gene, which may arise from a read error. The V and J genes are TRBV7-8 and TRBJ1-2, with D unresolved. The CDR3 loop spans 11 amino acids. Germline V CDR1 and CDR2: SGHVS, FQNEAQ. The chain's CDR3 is CASSLEWQLAF. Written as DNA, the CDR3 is TGTGCCAGCAGCTTAGAATGGCAGCTCGCCTTC.

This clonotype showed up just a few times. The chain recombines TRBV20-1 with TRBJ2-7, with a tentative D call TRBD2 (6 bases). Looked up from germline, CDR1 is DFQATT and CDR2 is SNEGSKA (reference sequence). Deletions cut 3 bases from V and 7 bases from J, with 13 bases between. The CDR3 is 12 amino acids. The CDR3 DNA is TGCAGTGCTAGCGGGAGATTGAAAGAGCAGTACTTC. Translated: CSASGRLKEQYF.

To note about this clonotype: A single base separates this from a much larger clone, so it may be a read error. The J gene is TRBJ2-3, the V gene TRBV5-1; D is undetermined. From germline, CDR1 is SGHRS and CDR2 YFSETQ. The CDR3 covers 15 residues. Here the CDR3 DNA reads TGCGCCAGCAGCTTGGATGGTAACCCCACAGATAAGCAGTATTTT. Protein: CASSLDGNPTDKQYF.

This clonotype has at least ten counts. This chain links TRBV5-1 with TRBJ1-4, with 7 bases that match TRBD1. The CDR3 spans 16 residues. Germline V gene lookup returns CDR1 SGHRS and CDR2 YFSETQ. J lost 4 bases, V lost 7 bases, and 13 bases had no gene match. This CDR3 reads CASRLTTGQNNEKLFF. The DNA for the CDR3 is TGCGCCAGCCGTCTCACTACGGGACAGAATAATGAAAAACTGTTTTTT.

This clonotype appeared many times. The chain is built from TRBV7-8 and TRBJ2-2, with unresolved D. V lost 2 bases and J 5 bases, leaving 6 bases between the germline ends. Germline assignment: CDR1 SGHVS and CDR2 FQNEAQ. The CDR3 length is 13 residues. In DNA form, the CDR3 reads TGTGCCAGCAGCTTAAGAACGACCGGGGAGCTGTTTTTT. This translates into CASSLRTTGELFF.

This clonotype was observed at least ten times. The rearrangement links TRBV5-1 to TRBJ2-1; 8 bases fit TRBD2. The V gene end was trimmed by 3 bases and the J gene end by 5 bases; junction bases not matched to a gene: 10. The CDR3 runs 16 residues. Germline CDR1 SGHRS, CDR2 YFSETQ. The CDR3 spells CASSSGLGPKDNEQFF. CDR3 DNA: TGCGCCAGCAGCTCGGGACTAGGGCCGAAGGACAATGAGCAGTTCTTC.

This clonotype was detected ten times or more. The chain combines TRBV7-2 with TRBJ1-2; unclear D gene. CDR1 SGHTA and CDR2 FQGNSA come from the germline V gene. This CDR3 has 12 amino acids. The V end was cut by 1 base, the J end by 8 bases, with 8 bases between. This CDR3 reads CASSLGRAGYTF. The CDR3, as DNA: TGTGCCAGCAGCTTAGGGCGGGCCGGCTACACCTTC.

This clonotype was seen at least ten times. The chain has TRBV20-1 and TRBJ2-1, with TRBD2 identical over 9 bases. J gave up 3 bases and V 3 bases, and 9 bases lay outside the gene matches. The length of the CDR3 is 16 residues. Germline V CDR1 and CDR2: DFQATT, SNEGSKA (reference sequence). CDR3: CSARALAGNVYNEQFF. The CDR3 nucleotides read TGCAGTGCTAGGGCCCTAGCGGGGAATGTCTACAATGAGCAGTTCTTC.

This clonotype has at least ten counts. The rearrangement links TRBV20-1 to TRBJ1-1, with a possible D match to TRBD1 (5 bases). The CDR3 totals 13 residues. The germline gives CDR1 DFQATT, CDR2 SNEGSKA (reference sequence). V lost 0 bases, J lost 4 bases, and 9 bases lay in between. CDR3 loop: CSARDLGGTEAFF. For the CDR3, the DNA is TGCAGTGCTAGAGATCTGGGGGGCACTGAAGCTTTCTTT.

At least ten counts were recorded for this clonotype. The CDR3 nucleotides are TGTGCCAGCAGCCTCACAGGGCTAAATTCACCCCTCCACTTT. This gives the protein CASSLTGLNSPLHF. The chain joins TRBV14 to TRBJ1-6; a possible D gene is TRBD1 (6 bases). The CDR3 is 14 amino acids. Trimming removed 4 bases at V and 7 bases at J, with 11 bases between. Germline V CDR1 and CDR2: SGHDN, FVKESK.

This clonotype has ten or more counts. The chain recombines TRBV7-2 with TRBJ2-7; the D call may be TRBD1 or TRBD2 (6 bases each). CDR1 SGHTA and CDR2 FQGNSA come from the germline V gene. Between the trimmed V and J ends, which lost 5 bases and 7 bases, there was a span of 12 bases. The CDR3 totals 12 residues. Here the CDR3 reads CASSRGLGEQYF. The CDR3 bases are TGTGCCAGCAGCCGGGGGCTGGGGGAGCAGTACTTC.

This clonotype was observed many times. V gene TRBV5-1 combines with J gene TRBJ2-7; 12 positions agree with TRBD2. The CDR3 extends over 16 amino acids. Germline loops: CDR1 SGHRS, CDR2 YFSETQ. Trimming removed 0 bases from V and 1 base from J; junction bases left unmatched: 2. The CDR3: CASSLGLAGASYEQYF. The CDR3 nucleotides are TGCGCCAGCAGCTTGGGACTAGCGGGAGCATCCTACGAGCAGTACTTC. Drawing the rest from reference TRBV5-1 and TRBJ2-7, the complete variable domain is KAGVTQTPRYLIKTRGQQVTLSCSPISGHRSVSWYQQTPGQGLQFLFEYFSETQRNKGNFPGRFSGRQFSNSRSEMNVSTLELGDSALYLCASSLGLAGASYEQYFGPGTRLTVT.

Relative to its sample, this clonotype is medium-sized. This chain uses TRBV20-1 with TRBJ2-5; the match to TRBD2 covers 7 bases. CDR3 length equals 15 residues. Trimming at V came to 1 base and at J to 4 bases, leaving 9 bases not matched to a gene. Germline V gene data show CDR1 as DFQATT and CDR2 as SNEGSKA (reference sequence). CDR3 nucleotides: TGCAGTGCTAGAGCAATAGCGGGTCGGGGAGAGACCCAGTACTTC. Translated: CSARAIAGRGETQYF.

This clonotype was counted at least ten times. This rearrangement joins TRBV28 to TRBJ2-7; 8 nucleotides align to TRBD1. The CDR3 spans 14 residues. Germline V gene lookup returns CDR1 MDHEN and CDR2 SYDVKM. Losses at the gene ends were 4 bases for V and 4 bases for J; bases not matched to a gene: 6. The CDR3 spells CASSSTGVGYEQYF. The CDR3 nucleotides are TGTGCCAGCAGTTCGACAGGGGTAGGATACGAGCAGTACTTC.

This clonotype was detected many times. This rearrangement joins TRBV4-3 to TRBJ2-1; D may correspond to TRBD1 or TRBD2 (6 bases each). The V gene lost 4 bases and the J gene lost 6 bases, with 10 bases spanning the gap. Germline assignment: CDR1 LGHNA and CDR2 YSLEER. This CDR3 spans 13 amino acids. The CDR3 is CASSRWGANEQFF. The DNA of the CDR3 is TGCGCCAGCAGCCGGTGGGGGGCCAATGAGCAGTTCTTC.

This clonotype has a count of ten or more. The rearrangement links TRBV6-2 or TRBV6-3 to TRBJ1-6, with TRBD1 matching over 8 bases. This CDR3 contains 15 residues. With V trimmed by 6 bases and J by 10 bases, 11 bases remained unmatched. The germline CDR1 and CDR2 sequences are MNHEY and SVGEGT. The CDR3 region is CASSSWDRFNSPLHF. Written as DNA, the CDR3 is TGTGCCAGCAGCTCATGGGACAGGTTCAACTCACCCCTCCACTTT.

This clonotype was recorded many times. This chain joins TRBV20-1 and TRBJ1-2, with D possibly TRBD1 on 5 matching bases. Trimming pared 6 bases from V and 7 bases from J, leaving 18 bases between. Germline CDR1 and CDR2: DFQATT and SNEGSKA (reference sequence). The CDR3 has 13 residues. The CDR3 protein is CSAPLGDLGGYTF. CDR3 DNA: TGCAGTGCCCCTCTGGGGGATCTGGGTGGCTACACCTTC.

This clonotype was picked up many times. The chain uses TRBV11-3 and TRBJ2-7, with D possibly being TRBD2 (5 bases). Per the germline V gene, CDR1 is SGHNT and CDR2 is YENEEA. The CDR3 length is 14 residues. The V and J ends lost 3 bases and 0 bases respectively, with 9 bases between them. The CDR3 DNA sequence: TGTGCCAGCAGCTTCAATAGCGTCTCCTACGAGCAGTACTTC. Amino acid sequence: CASSFNSVSYEQYF.

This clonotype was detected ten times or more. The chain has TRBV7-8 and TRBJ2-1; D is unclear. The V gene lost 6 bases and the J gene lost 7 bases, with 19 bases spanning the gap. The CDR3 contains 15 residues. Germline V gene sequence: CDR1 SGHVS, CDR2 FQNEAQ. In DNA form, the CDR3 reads TGTGCCAGCAGTTCTCCGGTAGCAGGATTGAATGAGCAGTTCTTC. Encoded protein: CASSSPVAGLNEQFF.

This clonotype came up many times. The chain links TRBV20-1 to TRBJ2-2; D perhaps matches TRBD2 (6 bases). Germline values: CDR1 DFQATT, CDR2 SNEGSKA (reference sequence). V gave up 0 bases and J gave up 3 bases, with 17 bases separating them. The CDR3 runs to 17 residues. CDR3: CSARDPEGAAHTGELFF. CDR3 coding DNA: TGCAGTGCTAGAGATCCGGAGGGAGCAGCACACACCGGGGAGCTGTTTTTT.

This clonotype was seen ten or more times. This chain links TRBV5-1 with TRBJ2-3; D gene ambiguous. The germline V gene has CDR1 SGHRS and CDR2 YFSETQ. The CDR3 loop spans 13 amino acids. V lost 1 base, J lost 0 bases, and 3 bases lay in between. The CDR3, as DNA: TGCGCCAGCAGCTTGTCTAGCACAGATACGCAGTATTTT. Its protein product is CASSLSSTDTQYF.

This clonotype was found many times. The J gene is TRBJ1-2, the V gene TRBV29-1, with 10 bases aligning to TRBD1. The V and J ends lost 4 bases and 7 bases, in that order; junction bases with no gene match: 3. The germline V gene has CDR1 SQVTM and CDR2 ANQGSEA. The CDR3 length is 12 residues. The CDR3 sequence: CSVGQGAGGYTF. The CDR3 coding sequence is TGCAGCGTTGGACAGGGGGCTGGTGGCTACACCTTC.

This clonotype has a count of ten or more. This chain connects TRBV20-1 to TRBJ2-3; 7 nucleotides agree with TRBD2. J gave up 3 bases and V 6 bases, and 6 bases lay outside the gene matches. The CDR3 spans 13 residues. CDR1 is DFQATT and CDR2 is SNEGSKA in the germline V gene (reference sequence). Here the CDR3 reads CSAVWGGTDTQYF. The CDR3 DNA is TGCAGTGCGGTGTGGGGGGGGACAGATACGCAGTATTTT.

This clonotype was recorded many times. CDR3 nucleotides: TGTGCCAGCAGTACGGGACAGGGGGCCGCTGGGGCTTTCTTT. Protein: CASSTGQGAAGAFF. The rearrangement joins TRBV28 to TRBJ1-1; TRBD1 aligns across 12 bases. The J segment lost 11 bases and the V segment lost 5 bases, leaving 9 bases of the junction unmatched. The CDR3 loop spans 14 amino acids. In germline, CDR1 is MDHEN, CDR2 SYDVKM.